Below, 25 T cell receptor beta chains from the same sample are listed, as sequenced in a study of shared clonotypes between healthy human individuals (dated by TCRdb to 2020 to 2022). Receptors were amplified or captured by the immunoSEQ multiplex PCR assay. In TCRdb, the immuneACCESS table is reduced to in-frame sequences with V and J assigned. These tables do not hold every clone; where another copy was compared, an unresolved V gene accounts for under half, and the others remain unexplained. Counted in this sample were about 2.4 million clones; roughly 92% of them appeared once. Roughly 0.14% of the sample belongs to the ten largest clones. Specimen: naive CD4+ T cells sorted from blood. The cell subset or site label, as the study defines it: CD45RA+ positively selected. All receptors derive from a young man in good health.

This chain joins TRBV7-2 and TRBJ1-1, with 8 bases lining up with TRBD1. The CDR3 loop spans 15 amino acids. Per germline, CDR1 SGHTA and CDR2 FQGNSA. Trimming took 5 bases from V and 6 from J; bases not matched to a gene: 11. The CDR3 DNA follows: TGTGCCAGCAGCAAAAGACAGGGGTTTGTAGCTGAAGCTTTCTTT. Amino acids: CASSKRQGFVAEAFF.

The chain has TRBV19 and TRBJ1-5; no reliable D call. Per the germline V gene, CDR1 is LNHDA and CDR2 is SQIVND (reference sequence). The CDR3 contains 16 residues. The V end lost 2 bases, the J end lost 0 bases, and 11 bases lay between the germline ends. CDR3 DNA: TGTGCCAGTAGTATAAATGGCGGATATAGCAATCAGCCCCAGCATTTT. Translating gives CASSINGGYSNQPQHF.

Only one count was recorded for this clone. Other nucleotide sequences in the sample specify the same CDR3. The rearrangement uses TRBV7-2 and TRBJ2-7; the match to TRBD2 covers 13 bases. The germline V gene has CDR1 SGHTA and CDR2 FQGNSA. The J segment lost 4 bases and the V segment lost 3 bases, leaving 0 bases of the junction unmatched. The CDR3 loop spans 14 amino acids. In nucleotides, the CDR3 is TGTGCCAGCAGCTTGGGACTAGCGGGGTACGAGCAGTACTTC. Translating gives CASSLGLAGYEQYF.

The DNA for the CDR3 is TGTGCCAGCAGCTTAGTGTACCCGGGTACGCAGTATTTT. Its protein product is CASSLVYPGTQYF. The chain recombines TRBV7-2 with TRBJ2-3, with D uncertain. V shed 1 base and J shed 8 bases, with 10 bases lying between them. The CDR3 is made up of 13 amino acids. CDR1 and CDR2 from the germline V gene are SGHTA and FQGNSA.

With respect to this clone: The identical CDR3 is also encoded by other nucleotide sequences in the sample. This chain uses TRBV10-2 with TRBJ2-3, with 10 bases that match TRBD2. The CDR3 has 15 amino acids. Trimming took 6 bases from V and 0 from J; bases not matched to a gene: 3. Germline V gene lookup returns CDR1 WSHSY and CDR2 SAAADI. The CDR3 DNA follows: TGCGCCAGCAGACCTAGCGGGGGCAGCACAGATACGCAGTATTTT. Amino acids: CASRPSGGSTDTQYF.

The V and J genes are TRBV4-3 and TRBJ2-4, with D possibly being TRBD1 (5 bases). The length of the CDR3 is 14 residues. With 0 bases removed from V and 6 bases from J, the gap between germline ends came to 9 bases. The germline CDR1 and CDR2 sequences are LGHNA and YSLEER. The CDR3 bases are TGCGCCAGCAGCCAAGACAGGGTTGTAAACATTCAGTACTTC. Its protein is CASSQDRVVNIQYF.

This chain joins TRBV9 and TRBJ2-2; TRBD1 might be the D (6 bases). V dropped 4 bases and J dropped 0 bases, with 13 bases sitting between them. The CDR3 consists of 16 residues. Germline values: CDR1 SGDLS, CDR2 YYNGEE. The CDR3: CASSRGISANTGELFF. CDR3 nucleotides: TGTGCCAGCAGCAGGGGGATATCCGCGAACACCGGGGAGCTGTTTTTT.

This chain connects TRBV29-1 to TRBJ1-1; D is unclear. Between the trimmed V and J ends, which lost 7 bases and 11 bases, there was a span of 26 bases. This CDR3 region has 14 residues. Germline values: CDR1 SQVTM, CDR2 ANQGSEA. CDR3 sequence reads: CSAAAASSQRVAFF. The DNA for the CDR3 is TGCAGCGCCGCCGCGGCATCGTCCCAGAGGGTTGCTTTCTTT.

The chain uses TRBV4-2 and TRBJ2-7, with 10 bases aligning to TRBD2. The CDR3 sequence is 19 residues long. The V gene end was trimmed by 0 bases and the J gene end by 0 bases; junction bases not matched to a gene: 11. Germline CDR1 reads LGHNA; CDR2 reads YNFKEQ. CDR3 sequence (DNA): TGTGCCAGCAGCCAAGATCTATATAGCGGGGGGACGAGCTCCTACGAGCAGTACTTC. Residues: CASSQDLYSGGTSSYEQYF.

The genes are TRBV4-1 and TRBJ1-2; D might be TRBD1 (6 bases). Trimming took 0 bases from V and 4 from J, leaving 15 bases between them. CDR1 and CDR2 from the germline V gene are MGHRA and YSYEKL. This CDR3 has 16 amino acids. As DNA, the CDR3 is TGCGCCAGCAGCCAAGATCCGGGGGGCGCGTTCTATGGCTACACCTTC. Residues: CASSQDPGGAFYGYTF.

The V gene is TRBV28, the J gene TRBJ1-6; TRBD1 is a possible D gene (6 bases). The V and J ends lost 1 base and 9 bases respectively, with 13 bases between them. The germline gives CDR1 MDHEN, CDR2 SYDVKM. There are 15 residues in the CDR3. CDR3 DNA: TGTGCCAGCAGTTTATCGGAGGGGGGCACTTCACCCCTCCACTTT. Protein sequence: CASSLSEGGTSPLHF. Combining the CDR3 with reference TRBV28 and TRBJ1-6 gives the whole variable domain DVKVTQSSRYLVKRTGEKVFLECVQDMDHENMFWYRQDPGLGLRLIYFSYDVKMKEKGDIPEGYSVSREKKERFSLILESASTNQTSMYLCASSLSEGGTSPLHFGNGTRLTVT.

The chain joins TRBV7-6 to TRBJ2-5, with 14 bases lining up with TRBD2. The CDR3 contains 17 residues. The V segment lost 5 bases and the J segment 1 base; nucleotides outside the gene matches: 6. The V gene's germline CDR1 is SGHVS and CDR2 FNYEAQ. The CDR3, as DNA: TGTGCCAGCAGCCGGAGGACTAGCGGGGGGACCCAAGAGACCCAGTACTTC. It is translated as CASSRRTSGGTQETQYF.

The DNA of the CDR3 is TGTGCCAGCACCTCTGTGAGGGAGAACCGCCACGAGCAGTACTTC. Its translation: CASTSVRENRHEQYF. V and J are TRBV11-2 and TRBJ2-7; D is perhaps TRBD2 (5 bases). V shed 7 bases and J shed 5 bases, with 21 bases lying between them. This CDR3 is 15 amino acids long. CDR1 and CDR2 (germline): SGHAT, FQNNGV.

CDR3 in DNA: TGTGCCAGCAGCGAAGGGACTAGCTTTCCCGAGCAGTACTTC. Its translation: CASSEGTSFPEQYF. This chain uses TRBV7-3 with TRBJ2-7, with 9 bases fitting TRBD2. J lost 6 bases, V lost 5 bases, and 8 bases had no gene match. The CDR3 is 14 amino acids. Germline loops: CDR1 SGHTA, CDR2 FQGTGA.

This clone was observed a single time. J is TRBJ2-3 and V is TRBV4-3; 8 bases agree with TRBD2. The trim removed 0 bases at V and 13 bases at J, leaving 9 bases unmatched. The germline V gene encodes CDR1 LGHNA and CDR2 YSLEER. The CDR3 is 14 amino acids. CDR3 DNA: TGCGCCAGCAGCCAAGACCGGGGAGCGGGAGAAGAGTATTTT. Protein: CASSQDRGAGEEYF.

This clone occurred once. The V and J genes are TRBV2 and TRBJ2-6, with D unresolved. Germline V gene lookup returns CDR1 SNHLY and CDR2 FYNNEI. V was shortened by 7 bases and J by 0 bases, with 7 bases between the two germline ends. The CDR3 is 14 residues long. The CDR3 reads CASTAASGANVLTF. In DNA, the CDR3 is TGTGCCAGCACGGCTGCCTCTGGGGCCAACGTCCTGACTTTC. Looking up the rest from reference TRBV2 and TRBJ2-6 gives the full variable domain: EPEVTQTPSHQVTQMGQEVILRCVPISNHLYFYWYRQILGQKVEFLVSFYNNEISEKSEIFDDQFSVERPDGSNFTLKIRSTKLEDSAMYFCASTAASGANVLTFGAGSRLTVL.

Details on this clone: This same CDR3 is encoded by further DNA sequences in the sample. The chain recombines TRBV6-5 with TRBJ1-5, with TRBD1 identical over 9 bases. V lost 2 bases, J lost 2 bases, and 1 base stayed unmatched. The CDR3 sequence is 15 residues long. Germline CDR1 is MNHEY and CDR2 is SVGAGI. CDR3 in DNA: TGTGCCAGCAGTTACAGACAGGGGGGCAATCAGCCCCAGCATTTT. It translates to CASSYRQGGNQPQHF.

The chain uses TRBV2 and TRBJ2-5; TRBD1 agrees at 8 bases. Germline V gene lookup returns CDR1 SNHLY and CDR2 FYNNEI. J lost 4 bases, V lost 7 bases, and 5 bases had no gene match. This CDR3 comprises 13 residues. The CDR3 sequence: CASTIQGVETQYF. CDR3 coding DNA: TGTGCCAGCACAATACAGGGGGTAGAGACCCAGTACTTC.

This clone appeared a single time. The rearrangement joins TRBV11-2 to TRBJ2-1; TRBD2 matches 12 bases. CDR1 is SGHAT, CDR2 FQNNGV, per germline. The J segment lost 9 bases and the V segment lost 4 bases, leaving 4 bases of the junction unmatched. This CDR3 has 14 residues. CDR3 DNA: TGTGCCAGCAGCTCTAGCGGGGGGGCCGGTGAGCAGTTCTTC. Its protein is CASSSSGGAGEQFF.

The chain uses TRBV19 and TRBJ1-2; tentatively, D is TRBD1 (6 bases). The CDR3 has 14 amino acids. Per the germline V gene, CDR1 is LNHDA and CDR2 is SQIVND (reference sequence). V dropped 4 bases and J dropped 1 base, with 10 bases sitting between them. The CDR3, as DNA: TGTGCCAGTAGTAGCCAACAGGGTAACTATGGCTACACCTTC. Its protein product is CASSSQQGNYGYTF.

This chain uses TRBV10-3 with TRBJ2-3; D gene unclear. The germline V gene encodes CDR1 ENHRY and CDR2 SYGVKD. The CDR3 loop spans 11 amino acids. The germline V and J ends were trimmed by 10 bases and 2 bases, with 7 bases remaining between them. Here the CDR3 reads CATCNTDTQYF. For the CDR3, the DNA is TGTGCCACCTGCAACACAGATACGCAGTATTTT.

The rearrangement uses TRBV25-1 and TRBJ2-5; possibly TRBD1 for D (6 bases). Trimming removed 10 bases at V and 2 bases at J, with 14 bases between. The CDR3 sequence is 13 residues long. Germline CDR1 and CDR2: MGHDK and SYGVNS. This CDR3 reads CATHEGDQETQYF. CDR3 nucleotides: TGTGCCACCCACGAGGGGGATCAAGAGACCCAGTACTTC. Looking up the rest from reference TRBV25-1 and TRBJ2-5 gives the full variable domain: EADIYQTPRYLVIGTGKKITLECSQTMGHDKMYWYQQDPGMELHLIHYSYGVNSTEKGDLSSESTVSRIRTEHFPLTLESARPSHTSQYLCATHEGDQETQYFGPGTRLLVL.

The CDR3 region has the DNA TGCGCCAGCAGCCATAAAGCGGGAGGAATTGACAATGAGCAGTTCTTC. Its protein product is CASSHKAGGIDNEQFF. The chain uses TRBV4-1 and TRBJ2-1, with 9 bases identical to TRBD2. V lost 3 bases, J lost 5 bases, and 8 bases stayed unmatched. Germline assignment: CDR1 MGHRA and CDR2 YSYEKL. The CDR3 loop spans 16 amino acids.

This clone was counted once. V usage is TRBV9 and J usage is TRBJ2-2; TRBD1 aligns across 7 bases. Trimming took 2 bases from V and 4 from J; bases not matched to a gene: 8. From germline, CDR1 is SGDLS and CDR2 YYNGEE. The CDR3 is made up of 16 amino acids. DNA for the CDR3: TGTGCCAGCAGCGTCGGACAGGTATTGGGCACCGGGGAGCTGTTTTTT. Translated, it gives CASSVGQVLGTGELFF.

The rearrangement uses TRBV18 and TRBJ2-2; 10 nucleotides match TRBD1. Trimming removed 3 bases from V and 4 bases from J; junction bases left unmatched: 2. The CDR3 is 15 amino acids. The germline V gene encodes CDR1 KGHSH and CDR2 LQKENI. The CDR3 loop reads CASSPGQGTTGELFF. The CDR3 bases are TGTGCCAGCTCACCGGGACAGGGGACCACCGGGGAGCTGTTTTTT.